Listed here are 13 T cell receptor beta chains from one sample, sequenced in a study of vaccination effects on CD4 cells after COVID-19. Produced via immunoSEQ multiplex PCR; TCRdb's table is partial and in-frame only. The repertoire holds roughly 59,000 clones, with roughly 78% as singletons. Their target antigens are unknown. ViraFEST assay sequencing came after antigen-specific CD4+ T cells were expanded with viral peptide pools. Isolating CD4+ T cells followed less than 11 days of culture. Either the BNT162b2 or mRNA-1273 vaccine was given to participants in two doses. The sample here was CD4+ T cells from PBMCs cultured with HCoV-OC43 spike peptides, taken after COVID-19 vaccination. Described subset: HCoV-OC43 spike overlapping peptide pool stimulation. Receptors were obtained from a human donor who received a COVID-19 vaccine.

This chain links TRBV6-2 or TRBV6-3 with TRBJ2-7, with D perhaps assigned TRBD1 or TRBD2 (5 bases each). Germline assignment: CDR1 MNHEY and CDR2 SVGEGT. The CDR3 is 18 residues long. With 0 bases removed from V and 0 bases from J, the gap between germline ends came to 18 bases. The CDR3 nucleotides read TGTGCCAGCAGTTACTCGAAATACAGGACTGCCTCCTCCTACGAGCAGTACGTC. This sequence encodes CASSYSKYRTASSYEQYV.

The chain uses TRBV6-1 and TRBJ1-2; D gene uncertain. Germline V gene sequence: CDR1 MNHNS, CDR2 SASEGT. The CDR3 has 14 residues. The germline V and J ends were trimmed by 0 bases and 4 bases, with 9 bases remaining between them. The CDR3 protein is CASSEAIGGYGYTF. The CDR3 nucleotides are TGTGCCAGCAGTGAAGCAATTGGCGGCTATGGCTACACCTTC.

This chain connects TRBV12-3 or TRBV12-4 to TRBJ1-2; D ambiguous. The CDR3 spans 13 residues. V dropped 2 bases and J dropped 4 bases, with 8 bases sitting between them. The CDR3 DNA follows: TGTGCCAGCAGTTTAAGTAAAGCCTATGGCTACACCTTC. Encoded protein: CASSLSKAYGYTF.

V is TRBV4-1 and J is TRBJ2-5, with 9 bases identical to TRBD1. J gave up 2 bases and V 4 bases, and 2 bases lay outside the gene matches. The germline V gene encodes CDR1 MGHRA and CDR2 YSYEKL. CDR3 size: 14 residues. CDR3 in amino acids: CASSRGTGQETQYF. CDR3 DNA: TGCGCCAGCAGCCGAGGGACAGGGCAAGAGACCCAGTACTTC.

The rearrangement links TRBV6-2 or TRBV6-3 to TRBJ2-7, with TRBD2 matching 14 bases. The germline V gene has CDR1 MNHEY and CDR2 SVGEGT. The length of the CDR3 is 19 residues. V gave up 0 bases and J gave up 2 bases; unmatched junction bases: 9. The CDR3 DNA reads TGTGCCAGCAGTTACTCTCGACTAGCGGGGGGGCGGTGGACCTACGAGCAGTACGTC. This translates into CASSYSRLAGGRWTYEQYV.

The chain recombines TRBV6-6 with TRBJ2-3; D gene uncertain. Deletions cut 6 bases from V and 0 bases from J, with 16 bases between. This CDR3 is 16 amino acids long. Germline V gives CDR1 MNHNY, CDR2 SVGAGI (reference sequence). The CDR3 reads CASSTQAATSTDTQYF. CDR3 coding DNA: TGTGCCAGCAGCACCCAGGCGGCAACTAGCACAGATACGCAGTATTTT.

The V and J genes are TRBV14 and TRBJ1-4; TRBD1 agrees at 7 bases. Germline values: CDR1 SGHDN, CDR2 FVKESK. The CDR3 is made up of 15 amino acids. V shed 3 bases and J 4 bases; nucleotides not matched to a gene: 5. CDR3 loop: CASSHLGQINEKLFF. The CDR3 DNA follows: TGTGCCAGCAGCCACCTGGGACAGATTAATGAAAAACTGTTTTTT.

The CDR3 spells CASSRSDRVQETQYF. CDR3 DNA sequence: TGTGCCAGCAGCCGTTCAGACAGGGTCCAAGAGACCCAGTACTTC. The V gene is TRBV5-4, the J gene TRBJ2-5; 7 bases align to TRBD1. Germline CDR1 and CDR2: SGHNT and YYREEE (reference sequence). The length of the CDR3 is 15 residues. Trimming took 4 bases from V and 1 from J; bases not matched to a gene: 7.

The J gene is TRBJ2-5, the V gene TRBV19; tentatively, D is TRBD1 (7 bases). Per the germline V gene, CDR1 is LNHDA and CDR2 is SQIVND (reference sequence). The CDR3 has 13 amino acids. V lost 5 bases and J 4 bases, leaving 11 bases between the germline ends. Here the CDR3 DNA reads TGTGCCAGTAGTGGCCAGGGGGGAGAGACCCAGTACTTC. Translated: CASSGQGGETQYF.

The table lists this clone with a count of one. The CDR3 sequence: CATSKADGDYNSPLHF. DNA of the CDR3: TGTGCCACCAGCAAAGCTGACGGAGACTATAATTCACCCCTCCACTTT. The V call is TRBV15, the J call TRBJ1-6; D not resolved. This CDR3 is 16 amino acids long. The V end lost 4 bases, the J end lost 3 bases, and 13 bases lay between the germline ends. Germline CDR1 LNHNV, CDR2 YYDKDF (reference sequence). The variable domain in full, with the rest retrieved from reference TRBV15 and TRBJ1-6, is DAMVIQNPRYQVTQFGKPVTLSCSQTLNHNVMYWYQQKSSQAPKLLFHYYDKDFNNEADTPDNFQSRRPNTSFCFLDIRSPGLGDTAMYLCATSKADGDYNSPLHFGNGTRLTVT.

J is TRBJ2-1 and V is TRBV7-6, with D tentatively TRBD1 (5 bases). Germline V gene lookup returns CDR1 SGHVS and CDR2 FNYEAQ. Trimming took off 5 bases at V and 2 bases at J, with 13 bases between the two ends. CDR3 size: 15 residues. The CDR3 reads CASSQTVFTYNEQFF. The CDR3 DNA follows: TGTGCCAGCAGCCAGACAGTTTTTACCTACAATGAGCAGTTCTTC.

The chain couples TRBV6-4 to TRBJ2-5, with 11 bases that match TRBD2. Germline V gene lookup returns CDR1 MRHNA and CDR2 SNTAGT. V gave up 0 bases and J gave up 0 bases; unmatched junction bases: 9. The CDR3 length is 19 residues. CDR3 in amino acids: CASSDSKRVAGGDQETQYF. The CDR3 DNA is TGTGCCAGCAGTGACTCGAAGAGGGTAGCGGGGGGGGACCAAGAGACCCAGTACTTC.

The chain combines TRBV6-6 with TRBJ2-5, with D maybe TRBD1 (7 bases). V lost 2 bases to trimming and J lost 5 bases, with 12 bases between them. CDR1 is MNHNY, CDR2 SVGAGI, per germline (reference sequence). CDR3 length: 14 residues. CDR3 region: CASSYGGGGETQYF. Written as DNA, the CDR3 is TGTGCCAGCAGTTACGGAGGGGGCGGGGAGACCCAGTACTTC.